This TCR beta chain was recovered during a study of shared clonotypes between healthy human individuals. Germline V gives CDR1 SGDLS, CDR2 YYNGEE. This CDR3 spans 17 amino acids. V shed 3 bases and J shed 6 bases, with 21 bases lying between them. Method: immunoSEQ multiplex PCR; TCRdb's copy keeps in-frame clones and lacks some. The sample gives fewer than 1.6 million clones, roughly 98.5% of which show up once; 0.36% is in the top ten. What was sequenced was naive CD4+ T cells sorted from blood. The subset was: CD45RA+ positively selected. V is TRBV9 and J is TRBJ2-2; a weak D match, TRBD2 (5 bases). The clonotype comes from a man aged 30-40 years in good health. The CDR3 loop reads CASSARILAKWSGELFF. CDR3 in DNA: TGTGCCAGCAGCGCTCGAATATTAGCGAAATGGTCCGGGGAGCTGTTTTTT.